One sample yielded the 8 T cell receptor beta chains listed below, sequenced in a study of cytomegalovirus exposure and HLA in healthy donors. Primers: 60 Vbeta forward and 13 Jbeta reverse. The assay was immunoSEQ multiplex PCR, and TCRdb's table has in-frame clones only and misses some. The table has under 95,000 clones, roughly 83% seen once. The sample taken for sequencing was PBMCs. Every receptor here comes from a middle-aged woman in good health and CMV-seropositive.

The chain employs TRBV4-1 and TRBJ1-2; 8 bases match TRBD1. Germline CDR1 reads MGHRA; CDR2 reads YSYEKL. Losses at the gene ends were 4 bases for V and 8 bases for J; bases not matched to a gene: 9. This CDR3 has 14 amino acids. In DNA form, the CDR3 reads TGCGCCAGCAGCCCTAAATCCAGGGGGCAGGGCTACACCTTC. Its protein product is CASSPKSRGQGYTF.

As to this clone: A junction boundary mismatches the germline segment, possibly from a read error. The chain employs TRBV7-7 and TRBJ2-5, with D maybe TRBD2 (5 bases). The CDR3 runs to 13 residues. Looked up from germline, CDR1 is SSHAT and CDR2 is FNYEAQ (reference sequence). CDR3 protein: CASSPGIRETQYF. The CDR3 region has the DNA TGTGCTAGCAGCCCCGGGATTAGGGAGACCCAGTACTTC.

This CDR3 is CATRATLLSGKETQYF. DNA for the CDR3: TGTGCCACCAGAGCAACACTGCTTAGCGGGAAAGAGACCCAGTACTTC. The chain carries TRBV2 and TRBJ2-5, with 8 positions matching TRBD2. Germline values: CDR1 SNHLY, CDR2 FYNNEI. The junction had 16 bases not matched to a gene; V was cut back by 10 bases and J by 3 bases. CDR3 size: 16 residues.

The chain recombines TRBV2 with TRBJ1-5; 7 positions agree with TRBD1. This CDR3 spans 16 amino acids. Germline V gene sequence: CDR1 SNHLY, CDR2 FYNNEI. V shed 9 bases and J 2 bases; nucleotides not matched to a gene: 13. The CDR3 protein is CASDRDSADGNQPQHF. The CDR3 nucleotides are TGTGCCAGTGACCGGGACAGCGCGGATGGCAATCAGCCCCAGCATTTT.

This sequence joins TRBV29-1 and TRBJ2-7; perhaps TRBD2 as D (6 bases). With 4 bases removed from V and 0 bases from J, the gap between germline ends came to 10 bases. This CDR3 has 13 amino acids. CDR1 and CDR2 from the germline V gene are SQVTM and ANQGSEA. CDR3 sequence: CSVGARDSYEQYF. As DNA, the CDR3 is TGCAGCGTTGGGGCGCGGGACTCCTACGAGCAGTACTTC.

V gene TRBV9 combines with J gene TRBJ1-1; the D gene is possibly TRBD1 (5 bases). V was clipped by 3 bases and J by 4 bases, with 13 bases between them. CDR1 and CDR2 (germline): SGDLS, YYNGEE. CDR3 length: 14 residues. The CDR3 nucleotides read TGTGCCAGCAGCGGGGGGGGTTCGAGCACTGAAGCTTTCTTT. It specifies CASSGGGSSTEAFF. Full variable domain (rest looked up from reference TRBV9 and TRBJ1-1): DSGVTQTPKHLITATGQRVTLRCSPRSGDLSVYWYQQSLDQGLQFLIQYYNGEERAKGNILERFSAQQFPDLHSELNLSSLELGDSALYFCASSGGGSSTEAFFGQGTRLTVV.

This clone was observed a handful of times. The chain uses TRBV29-1 and TRBJ1-1; D perhaps matches TRBD1 (6 bases). Looked up from germline, CDR1 is SQVTM and CDR2 is ANQGSEA. There are 12 residues in the CDR3. The ends were cut back, 6 bases at V and 5 bases at J, with 13 bases in the middle. DNA for the CDR3: TGCAGCGTCAACGGGGGGCATACTGAAGCTTTCTTT. Residues: CSVNGGHTEAFF.

Concerning this clone itself: The sample holds other DNA sequences that translate to the same CDR3. The CDR3 DNA reads as TGCGCCAGCAGCCAAGATCGCGGCAGCACCTACGAGCAGTACTTC. It is translated as CASSQDRGSTYEQYF. This chain connects TRBV4-3 to TRBJ2-7, with D unresolved. CDR1 and CDR2 from the germline V gene are LGHNA and YSLEER. The V end lost 0 bases, the J end lost 2 bases, and 11 bases lay between the germline ends. This CDR3 contains 15 residues.